Listed here are 20 T cell receptor beta chains from one sample, sequenced in a study of control samples from healthy donors and cancer patients (dated by TCRdb to the early 2020s). Library prep was done by the immunoSEQ multiplex PCR assay. TCRdb retrieved this table from immuneACCESS and kept in-frame rearrangements only. Not all clones are present; in checked studies, unresolved V genes account for under half, and no reason is known for the remainder. This sample lists more than 90,000 clones; roughly 91% were detected once. The ten largest make up roughly 7.7% of the sample. The sample consisted of blood. The receptor set was obtained from a man aged 25 to 45 in good health.

In DNA form, the CDR3 reads TGTGCCAGCAGTTACAGGGGTAATGAGCAGTTCTTC. Protein sequence: CASSYRGNEQFF. The chain combines TRBV28 with TRBJ2-1, with 7 bases that match TRBD1. Trimming took 4 bases from V and 7 from J; bases not matched to a gene: 1. This CDR3 has 12 residues. Germline V CDR1 and CDR2: MDHEN, SYDVKM.

V is TRBV5-8 and J is TRBJ1-2; no clear D gene. The CDR3 totals 12 residues. Between the trimmed V and J ends, which lost 1 base and 4 bases, there was a span of 5 bases. Per the germline V gene, CDR1 is SGHTS and CDR2 is YDEGEE. CDR3 nucleotide sequence: TGTGCCAGCAGCTTGTCCCTCTATGGCTACACCTTC. Amino acid sequence: CASSLSLYGYTF.

This chain links TRBV19 with TRBJ2-3; 9 bases are shared with TRBD2. The CDR3 loop spans 16 amino acids. Germline V gene lookup returns CDR1 LNHDA and CDR2 SQIVND (reference sequence). The J segment lost 5 bases and the V segment lost 0 bases, leaving 6 bases of the junction unmatched. CDR3 sequence reads: CASSIDFAGGEDTQYF. The CDR3 nucleotides read TGTGCCAGTAGTATAGATTTTGCGGGAGGGGAAGATACGCAGTATTTT.

This clone has more than one count but fewer than ten. This rearrangement joins TRBV7-9 to TRBJ1-1; D perhaps matches TRBD1 (5 bases). The V and J ends lost 4 bases and 1 base respectively, with 7 bases between them. This CDR3 has 13 amino acids. Germline loops: CDR1 SEHNR, CDR2 FQNEAQ (reference sequence). CDR3 amino acids: CASSWDWNTEAFF. The DNA of the CDR3 is TGTGCCAGCAGCTGGGACTGGAACACTGAAGCTTTCTTT.

For this clone: The sample carries other DNA sequences with the same CDR3. The chain recombines TRBV4-3 with TRBJ1-1; D is uncertain. Per germline, CDR1 LGHNA and CDR2 YSLEER. With 1 base removed from V and 1 base from J, the gap between germline ends came to 7 bases. CDR3 length: 14 residues. CDR3 coding DNA: TGCGCCAGCAGCCAAGTAGCGGGGAACACTGAAGCTTTCTTT. Translated, it gives CASSQVAGNTEAFF.

V usage is TRBV5-1 and J usage is TRBJ2-1; TRBD2 aligns across 12 bases. V lost 10 bases and J lost 6; bases outside the gene matches: 8. CDR3 length: 14 residues. CDR1 is SGHRS and CDR2 is YFSETQ in the germline V gene. Here the CDR3 DNA reads TGCGCCGTGACTAGCGGGGGTACGTCCAATGAGCAGTTCTTC. Its protein product is CAVTSGGTSNEQFF.

The rearrangement links TRBV6-2 or TRBV6-3 to TRBJ2-5; 7 bases map to TRBD1. CDR3 length: 16 amino acids. Per the germline V gene, CDR1 is MNHEY and CDR2 is SVGEGT. With V trimmed by 4 bases and J by 4 bases, 12 bases remained unmatched. The CDR3 DNA reads TGTGCCAGCAGTTCCCACCTGACAGGGTTGGGAGAGACCCAGTACTTC. The encoded protein is CASSSHLTGLGETQYF.

V is TRBV18 and J is TRBJ1-2; a possible D gene is TRBD1 (5 bases). Trimming pared 2 bases from V and 8 bases from J, leaving 9 bases between. There are 12 residues in the CDR3. Looked up from germline, CDR1 is KGHSH and CDR2 is LQKENI. CDR3 DNA: TGTGCCAGCTCACCAGCGACAGAGGGCTACACCTTC. Translation: CASSPATEGYTF.

The rearrangement links TRBV11-2 to TRBJ2-3; the D is unclear. Per the germline V gene, CDR1 is SGHAT and CDR2 is FQNNGV. This CDR3 comprises 15 residues. V was shortened by 5 bases and J by 4 bases, with 16 bases between the two germline ends. The CDR3 DNA reads as TGTGCCAGCAGCCCACGGGCCGTCGAAGCAGATACGCAGTATTTT. Encoded protein: CASSPRAVEADTQYF.

As regards this clone: One junction end does not reproduce the germline sequence, and a read error may be involved. V and J are TRBV19 and TRBJ1-2, with TRBD1 as a possible D gene (5 bases). Looked up from germline, CDR1 is LNHDA and CDR2 is SQIVND (reference sequence). CDR3 length: 13 residues. The CDR3 coding sequence is TGTGCCACTAGTCGGGACGCCCGCTATGGCTACACCTTC. Its translation: CATSRDARYGYTF.

The J gene is TRBJ2-3, the V gene TRBV11-2, with TRBD2 matching over 7 bases. The CDR3 runs to 16 residues. The trim removed 1 base at V and 2 bases at J, leaving 6 bases unmatched. Germline V CDR1 and CDR2: SGHAT, FQNNGV. CDR3 region: CASSLASGTITDTQYF. CDR3 DNA: TGTGCCAGCAGCTTAGCTAGCGGAACCATCACAGATACGCAGTATTTT.

The V and J genes are TRBV28 and TRBJ1-2; D is possibly TRBD1 (5 bases). CDR1 is MDHEN, CDR2 SYDVKM, per germline. The germline V and J ends were trimmed by 1 base and 4 bases, with 7 bases remaining between them. The CDR3 covers 13 residues. CDR3 in amino acids: CASSLSGTYGYTF. In DNA form, the CDR3 reads TGTGCCAGCAGTTTATCAGGGACCTATGGCTACACCTTC.

The chain carries TRBV9 and TRBJ2-2; 7 bases map to TRBD1. This CDR3 has 16 residues. The V gene end was trimmed by 3 bases and the J gene end by 1 base; junction bases not matched to a gene: 6. CDR1 SGDLS and CDR2 YYNGEE come from the germline V gene. The CDR3 DNA sequence: TGTGCCAGCAGCGACCAACGACAGGGGAACACCGGGGAGCTGTTTTTT. This translates into CASSDQRQGNTGELFF.

The rearrangement joins TRBV4-1 to TRBJ2-2, with D perhaps matching TRBD2 (5 bases). From germline, CDR1 is MGHRA and CDR2 YSYEKL. The V and J ends lost 4 bases and 7 bases respectively, with 13 bases between them. The CDR3 totals 14 residues. The CDR3, as DNA: TGCGCCAGCAGCCTCTCGAGGGCCGACGGGGAGCTGTTTTTT. It specifies CASSLSRADGELFF.

The chain combines TRBV20-1 with TRBJ1-2; possible D gene TRBD1, 5 bases. The V end was cut by 7 bases, the J end by 8 bases, with 14 bases between. This CDR3 spans 11 amino acids. CDR1 is DFQATT, CDR2 SNEGSKA, per germline (reference sequence). CDR3 DNA: TGCAGTGTCCAAGTAGGGGACGGCTACACCTTC. Encoded protein: CSVQVGDGYTF.

The J gene is TRBJ2-1, the V gene TRBV12-3 or TRBV12-4, with D unclear. This CDR3 has 12 amino acids. Trimming shortened V by 7 bases and J by 8 bases, and 12 bases separated the two germline ends. CDR3: CASTTGWDEQFF. For the CDR3, the DNA is TGTGCCAGCACAACGGGTTGGGATGAGCAGTTCTTC.

This chain joins TRBV10-2 and TRBJ1-1; D unresolved. Trimming took off 6 bases at V and 7 bases at J, with 9 bases between the two ends. The CDR3 spans 11 residues. Germline V gene data show CDR1 as WSHSY and CDR2 as SAAADI. CDR3 residues: CASRVGLEAFF. The CDR3 region has the DNA TGCGCCAGCAGGGTCGGGCTTGAAGCTTTCTTT.

The chain combines TRBV10-3 with TRBJ2-6; D unresolved. The V and J ends lost 4 bases and 0 bases respectively, with 22 bases between them. Germline V gene data show CDR1 as ENHRY and CDR2 as SYGVKD. The CDR3 contains 20 residues. This chain's CDR3 is CAISGALDKSTTSGANVLTF. Written as DNA, the CDR3 is TGTGCCATCAGTGGGGCCCTCGACAAGTCGACAACCTCTGGGGCCAACGTCCTGACTTTC.

V gene TRBV7-2 combines with J gene TRBJ1-2; D is uncertain. V was shortened by 5 bases and J by 4 bases, with 11 bases between the two germline ends. This CDR3 contains 13 residues. CDR1 is SGHTA and CDR2 is FQGNSA in the germline V gene. In DNA, the CDR3 is TGTGCCAGCAGCCCAACCGCAGCCTATGGCTACACCTTC. Translating it yields CASSPTAAYGYTF.

The V and J genes are TRBV7-2 and TRBJ2-1, with TRBD2 matching 10 bases. This CDR3 comprises 16 residues. Germline-derived CDR1 and CDR2 are SGHTA and FQGNSA. Losses at the gene ends were 1 base for V and 2 bases for J; bases not matched to a gene: 2. In nucleotides, the CDR3 is TGTGCCAGCAGCTTAGTTCTAGCGGGAGCCTACAATGAGCAGTTCTTC. This codes for CASSLVLAGAYNEQFF.